This TCR beta chain is from a study of blood T cell repertoires in COVID-19. Study-level information: Specimens from acute and convalescent COVID-19 originated in the United States, Italy and Spain.

The repertoire was sequenced with immunoSEQ multiplex PCR; TCRdb's copy has only in-frame clones and lacks some. In the table there are 93,000 or so clones, about 86% of which are singletons. V lost 3 bases, J lost 4 bases, and 10 bases stayed unmatched. This CDR3 contains 15 residues. This receptor was taken from a human donor in a cohort sampled during active COVID-19. Sequences were obtained from peripheral blood. V usage is TRBV5-3 and J usage is TRBJ2-7; TRBD1 matches 7 bases. TRBV5-3 carries the ORF label, with uncertain function. DNA of the CDR3: TGTGCCAGAAGCTGGGAGACAGGGTCCCCGTACGAGCAGTACTTC. This encodes CARSWETGSPYEQYF.